The sequence of this T cell receptor (beta chain) was determined in a study of CD8 T cells in ankylosing spondylitis. Overall study results and limits: Previously reported in reactive arthritis synovial fluid and blood were some of the motif variants.

This clonotype occurred a few times. The antigen remains undetermined. TCRdb analysed the 5' RACE reads with MiXCR anew, one entry per CDR3 protein. The repertoire holds 290,000 or so distinct CDR3 sequences, with around 20% as singletons. The CDR3 runs to 14 residues. V dropped 6 bases and J dropped 4 bases, with 15 bases sitting between them. Sequencing used blood, either unsorted or a sorted T cell fraction (not recorded which). This sequence joins TRBV12-3 or TRBV12-4 and TRBJ1-1, with D possibly matching TRBD1 (5 bases). This receptor was taken from a female donor with ankylosing spondylitis or in good health (not recorded which). This CDR3 reads CASRTGGPGTEAFF. As DNA, the CDR3 is TGTGCCAGCAGGACGGGGGGACCGGGCACTGAAGCTTTCTTT.